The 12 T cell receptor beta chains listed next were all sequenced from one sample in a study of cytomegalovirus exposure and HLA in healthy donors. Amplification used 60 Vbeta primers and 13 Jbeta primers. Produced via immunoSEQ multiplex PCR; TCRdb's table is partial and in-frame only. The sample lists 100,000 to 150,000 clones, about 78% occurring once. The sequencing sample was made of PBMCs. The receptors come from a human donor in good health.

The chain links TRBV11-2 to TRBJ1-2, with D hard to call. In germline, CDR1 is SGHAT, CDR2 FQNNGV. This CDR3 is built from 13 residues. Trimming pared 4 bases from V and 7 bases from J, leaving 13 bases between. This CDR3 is CASSSYRAGGYTF. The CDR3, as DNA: TGTGCCAGCAGCTCGTACCGAGCTGGTGGCTACACCTTC.

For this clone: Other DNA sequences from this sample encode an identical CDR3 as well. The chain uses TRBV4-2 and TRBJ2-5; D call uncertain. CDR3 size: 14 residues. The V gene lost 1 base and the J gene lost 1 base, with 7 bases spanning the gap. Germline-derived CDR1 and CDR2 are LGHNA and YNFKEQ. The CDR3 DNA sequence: TGTGCCAGCAGCCAAGGAGGCCCCCAAGAGACCCAGTACTTC. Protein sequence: CASSQGGPQETQYF.

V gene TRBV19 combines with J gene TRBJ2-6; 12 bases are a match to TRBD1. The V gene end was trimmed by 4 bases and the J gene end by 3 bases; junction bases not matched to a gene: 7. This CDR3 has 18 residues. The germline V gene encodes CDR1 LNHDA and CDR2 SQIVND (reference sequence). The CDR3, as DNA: TGTGCCAGTAGTACGCCGGGACAGGGGGCCGGTGGGGCCAACGTCCTGACTTTC. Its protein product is CASSTPGQGAGGANVLTF.

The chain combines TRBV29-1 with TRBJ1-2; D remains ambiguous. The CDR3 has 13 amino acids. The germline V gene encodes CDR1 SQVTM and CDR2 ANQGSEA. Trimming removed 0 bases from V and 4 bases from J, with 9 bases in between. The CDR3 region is CSVEDDKSYGYTF. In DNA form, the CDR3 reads TGCAGCGTTGAAGACGACAAGAGCTATGGCTACACCTTC.

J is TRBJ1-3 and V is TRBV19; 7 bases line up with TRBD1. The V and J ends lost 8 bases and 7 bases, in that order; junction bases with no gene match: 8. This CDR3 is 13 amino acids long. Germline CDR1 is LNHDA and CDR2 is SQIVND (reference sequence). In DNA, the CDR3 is TGTGCCAGTGCGGACGGCAGGGGGAACACCATATATTTT. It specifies CASADGRGNTIYF. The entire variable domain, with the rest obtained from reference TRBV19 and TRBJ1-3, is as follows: DGGITQSPKYLFRKEGQNVTLSCEQNLNHDAMYWYRQDPGQGLRLIYYSQIVNDFQKGDIAEGYSVSREKKESFPLTVTSAQKNPTAFYLCASADGRGNTIYFGEGSWLTVV.

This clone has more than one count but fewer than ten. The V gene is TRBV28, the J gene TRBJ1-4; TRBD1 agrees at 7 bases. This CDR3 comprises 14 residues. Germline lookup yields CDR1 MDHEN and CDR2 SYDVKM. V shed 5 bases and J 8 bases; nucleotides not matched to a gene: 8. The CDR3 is CASSTGYRGEKLFF. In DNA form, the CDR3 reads TGTGCCAGCAGTACAGGGTACAGGGGAGAAAAACTGTTTTTT. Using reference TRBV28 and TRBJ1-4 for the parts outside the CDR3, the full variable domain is DVKVTQSSRYLVKRTGEKVFLECVQDMDHENMFWYRQDPGLGLRLIYFSYDVKMKEKGDIPEGYSVSREKKERFSLILESASTNQTSMYLCASSTGYRGEKLFFGSGTQLSVL.

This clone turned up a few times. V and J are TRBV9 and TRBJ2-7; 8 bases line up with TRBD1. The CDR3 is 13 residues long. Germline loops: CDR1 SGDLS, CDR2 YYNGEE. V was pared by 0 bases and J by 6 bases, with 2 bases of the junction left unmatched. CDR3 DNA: TGTGCCAGCAGCGTAGTCCAGGGGGCCGAGCAGTACTTC. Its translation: CASSVVQGAEQYF.

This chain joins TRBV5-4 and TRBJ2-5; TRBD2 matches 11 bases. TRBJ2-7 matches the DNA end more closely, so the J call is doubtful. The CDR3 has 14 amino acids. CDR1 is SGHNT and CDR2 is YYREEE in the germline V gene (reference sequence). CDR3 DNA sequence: TGTGCCAGCAGCCTAGCGGGGGGTGCCTACGAGCAGTACTTC. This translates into CASSLAGGAYEQYF.

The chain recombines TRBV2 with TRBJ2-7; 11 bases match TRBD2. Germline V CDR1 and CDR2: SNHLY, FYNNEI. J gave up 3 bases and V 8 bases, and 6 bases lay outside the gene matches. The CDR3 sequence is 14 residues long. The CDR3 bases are TGTGCCAGCGGGGGAGGGACTAGCGGCTACGAGCAGTACTTC. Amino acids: CASGGGTSGYEQYF.

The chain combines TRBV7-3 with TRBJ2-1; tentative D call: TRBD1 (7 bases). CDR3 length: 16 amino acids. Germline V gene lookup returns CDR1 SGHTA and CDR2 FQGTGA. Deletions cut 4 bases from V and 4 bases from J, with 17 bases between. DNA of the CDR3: TGTGCCAGCAGCTCCCAGGGGGGACTCGAATACAATGAGCAGTTCTTC. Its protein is CASSSQGGLEYNEQFF.

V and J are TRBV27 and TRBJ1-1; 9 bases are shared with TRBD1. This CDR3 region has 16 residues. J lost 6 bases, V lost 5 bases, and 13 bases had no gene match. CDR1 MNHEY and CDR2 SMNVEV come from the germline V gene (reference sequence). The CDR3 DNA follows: TGTGCCAGCAGTGCCCTACAGGGGGCAGGAAAAGCTGAAGCTTTCTTT. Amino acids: CASSALQGAGKAEAFF.

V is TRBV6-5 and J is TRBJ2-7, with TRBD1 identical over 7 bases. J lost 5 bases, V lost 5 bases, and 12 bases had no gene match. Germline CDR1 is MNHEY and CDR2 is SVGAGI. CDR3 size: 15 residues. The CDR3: CASSRSTGTSNEQYF. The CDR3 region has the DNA TGTGCCAGCAGTCGGTCGACAGGGACAAGCAACGAGCAGTACTTC.